This record concerns one T cell receptor beta chain sequence. Its antigen is unknown. There are no base qualities to consult, and no much larger clone falls within one base. V drops 7 bases and J drops 1 base, leaving 8 bases in between. The germline V gene sets CDR1 to MNHNS and CDR2 to SASEGT. From cysteine to phenylalanine, the CDR3 is 14 amino acids long. The only DNA kept is the CDR3, 42 bases in frame from the first base. The data were taken from a study of cytomegalovirus exposure and HLA in healthy donors (dated by TCRdb to the late 2010s). Regarding the complete study: In an earlier analysis of 550 to 750 of the donors, under 300 Gb of sequence data and 90 million to 120 million unique TCR beta sequences from approximately 180 million T cells were reported. An early release covering 550 to 650 HLA-typed donors comprised approximately 290 gigabases of sequencing data and around 86 million unique TCR sequences. Of the roughly 430 genotyped donors, about 80% fell in the genetic ancestry cluster associated with self-reported Caucasian donors. The study aimed to test whether signatures of past pathogen exposure could be identified by cataloging public T cell receptors. Using immunosequencing, the study profiled T cell repertoires from 640 or so subjects and related those repertoires to cytomegalovirus serostatus. A separate validation cohort of roughly 120 different subjects was used in addition to the approximately 670-subject first cohort. The study combined high-throughput TCR immunosequencing, statistical association of individual TCRs with disease status, and machine learning to predict cytomegalovirus infection status. In a later analysis, previously published TCR beta repertoires from about 640 donors were re-analyzed and high-resolution HLA genotyping was added so that TCR occurrence patterns could be studied. The later analysis used no new phenotypic data to find candidate immune exposures, relying instead on TCR beta sequences and their occurrence across donors. An earlier analysis of some 500 of the donors used high-throughput TCR beta sequencing to judge whether each TCR beta V gene segment behaved as functional or pseudogenic. Donor age, sex, ethnicity and CMV serostatus were compiled together with the repertoire data. A later genetic analysis took genome-wide SNP genotypes for about three fifths of the 666 donors and used that subset as a discovery cohort. Every discovery cohort repertoire had been produced on one sequencing platform. Both class I and class II loci were covered by HLA typing, at four-digit resolution. The number of donors typed differed by locus, with roughly 629-640 for A, B, C, DRB1 and DQB1, more than 500 for DQA1, about 610 for DPA1, and 400 to 490 for DPB1. A handful of DR-DQ haplotypes were treated as single units for association and clustering because of strong linkage in the cohort. Among about 370 genotyped donors of the cohort, an average of around 250,000 unique TCR beta nucleotide sequences was sequenced per donor, of which roughly 17% were non-productive. Results the study describes overall, beyond this receptor: When HLA alleles, especially DR and DQ, strongly co-occurred, TCR associations were difficult to assign to individual alleles. The earlier analysis of approximately 560 of the donors excluded 15 to 20 rarely observed V segments, including chromosome 9 orphons, because counts were too low. The only immune exposure information available for the cohort was CMV serostatus. An association between a missense DCLRE1C variant and V-gene and J-gene trimming of TCR beta chains was found in a later genetic analysis and replicated in an independent cohort. The study listed 150 to 200 TCR beta chains as associated with cytomegalovirus. Because HLA typing was missing for some donors at each locus, association tests included only the typed subset. In a later analysis, several top co-occurrence clusters were reported to appear linked to parvovirus B19, influenza, CMV and Epstein-Barr virus. The classifier was reported to diagnose cytomegalovirus status with high specificity and sensitivity in both the original cohort and the validation cohort. A later analysis associated about 18,000 TCR beta sequences with specific HLA alleles at a false discovery rate of 0.05. A later genetic analysis reported fewer N-insertions in productive TCRs among donors in an Asian-associated ancestry cluster than the approximately 700-donor mean. Correlated functional status among segregating V segments might be attributable to linkage disequilibrium, but an unknown experimental factor could not be ruled out. Three of the identified cytomegalovirus-associated TCR beta chains were confirmed in vitro to be specific for cytomegalovirus antigens. In a later analysis, HLA-associated TCR beta chains were found to be more clonally expanded and to have lower generation probabilities than equally common non-associated chains. Broadly in line with IMGT annotations, most TCR beta V segments showed up in productive rearrangements about 87% or about 30% of the time in an earlier analysis of 450 to 750 of the donors. A cluster of highly shared sequence variants was judged likely to represent a technical artifact of the sequencing pipeline. A further reported finding was that TCR beta sequences accurately predicted the HLA-A and HLA-B alleles for most subjects in the first cohort. Most CMV-associated TCR beta chains appeared to be HLA-restricted in a later analysis, and the HLA associations seemed to be driven largely by CMV exposure. Sequencing depth was assumed to be roughly uniform across donors in the presence/absence analyses, though that assumption may not hold. It was suggested by the authors that the approach could potentially be generalized to other disease states and immunological phenotypes. In a later analysis, the rate of TCR association differed among HLA loci, with DRB1 alleles having the most associated TCRs and HLA-C alleles having the fewest. While some public TCRs were present in many individuals, most TCR sequences turned up only very rarely across donors. The 87-base-pair reads could not distinguish some IMGT-functional V segments, including TRBV6-2 and TRBV6-3, so those segments were excluded. Only TCR beta chains were sequenced in this cohort, and the absence of alpha or paired-chain data limited detectable features.

The cohort comprised around 700 healthy bone marrow donors. At the time of sampling, every cohort member was nominally healthy, though immune exposures that went unrecorded were likely present. The donor tested CMV seronegative, placing the donor among the 300 to 400 seronegative members of the cohort. A peripheral blood sample was collected from each donor, and TCR beta sequencing was performed on peripheral blood mononuclear cells. Genomic DNA was extracted from the blood cell samples with the Qiagen DNeasy Blood Extraction Kit. Library method: the immunoSEQ multiplex PCR assay. The multiplex PCR relied on a mix of 60 forward primers for TCR Vbeta segments and 13 reverse primers for TCR Jbeta segments. The CDR3 region of rearranged TCR beta genes was amplified from genomic DNA by a multiplex PCR assay. Amplified TCR beta libraries were sequenced as 87-base-pair reads on the Illumina HiSeq System. The authors processed their data as follows. In a later analysis, around 80 million unique TCR beta chains were counted across the 690 or so repertoires, and about 10 million of these chains were shared by at least two donors. Raw reads were error-corrected and collapsed into unique sequences with a nearest-neighbor algorithm that merged closely related sequences to remove PCR and sequencing errors. Alignment of CDR3 sequences to IMGT reference sequences was used to assign V, D and J gene segments. For a sequence to be retained, at least a six-nucleotide match to both a V gene segment and a J gene segment was required. Rearrangements were classified as productive when the CDR3 lacked stop codons and remained in frame with V and J, and all other rearrangements were classified as non-productive. CDR3 was defined according to IMGT convention as the region running from the second conserved V-encoded cysteine to the conserved J-encoded phenylalanine. Sequences without an unambiguous match to a single V gene segment were excluded from the earlier analysis of a few hundred of the donors. An earlier analysis of several hundred of the donors called V segments functional above 56.7% productive rearrangements and segregating when the between-donor standard deviation exceeded 5%. To diagnose cytomegalovirus status from the catalog of TCR beta chain sequences, a statistical classification framework was built. V and J gene assignment, in a later analysis, came from comparing TCR nucleotide sequences with IMGT/GENE-DB human TR gene sequences. In a later analysis, CDR3 sequences and most-parsimonious VDJ recombination scenarios were assigned using the TCRdist pipeline. In a later analysis, each TCR beta chain was defined by its CDR3 amino acid sequence together with its V-gene family, and reads without a unique V-gene family were excluded. As a way to deal with suspected cross-contamination and a sequencing artifact, a later analysis dropped roughly 620 nucleotide sequences that were highly shared and had low generation probability. In a later analysis, a clonal expansion index was calculated for each public chain from normalized within-repertoire ranks of inferred template counts. Generation probabilities in a later analysis came from a VDJ recombination model fitted to out-of-frame rearrangements, and those results were checked against IGoR. In a later analysis, TCR-TCR, TCR-HLA and TCR-CMV co-occurrence was scored with hypergeometric tests, and a repertoire-size bias correction was applied to TCR pairs. In a later analysis, false discovery rates were estimated by permuting HLA or CMV assignments 20 times. A later analysis grouped co-occurring TCRs with DBSCAN, adding TCRdist sequence similarity when clustering within HLA-allele-positive subsets. For co-occurrence clustering, repertoires with fewer than 30,000 or more than 120,000 public chains were excluded, along with a handful of repertoires with anomalous nucleotide sharing. TCRdb carries this immuneACCESS record with in-frame sequences only. Its versions omit some clonotypes, under half of them owing to an unresolved V gene in the studies checked, with the rest unexplained. The V and J calls and clone size come from that table; D and trimming were worked out from the DNA. The sample contains some 190,000 clones, about 85% of them found a single time. The top ten hold 1.5% to 2% of the sample.

The sequence derives from a woman aged 45-59 years in good health and CMV-seronegative. The V gene is TRBV6-1 and the J gene is TRBJ1-6; the D gene cannot be named for sure. The sequenced sample was PBMCs. The CDR3 is CASTPGSYNSPLHF. The sequenced DNA is TGTGCCAGCACCCCGGGATCCTATAATTCACCCCTCCACTTT.